What follows are 11 T cell receptor beta chains derived from one specimen sequenced in a study of PD-1 blockade in classical Hodgkin lymphoma. Time point defined: cycle 4 day 1 (C4D1), after five to seven weeks of nivolumab. Brentuximab vedotin exposure varied among the patients, all of whom had relapsed after autologous stem cell transplantation. Sequencing was performed with immunoSEQ multiplex PCR; in TCRdb, only in-frame clones are kept and a portion is missing. The sample consists of roughly 100,000 clones, 89% of them appearing once. Source: peripheral blood mononuclear cells (PBMCs), taken before the fourth cycle of nivolumab. These TCRs come from a human donor with classical Hodgkin lymphoma.

This rearrangement joins TRBV5-4 to TRBJ2-3; D could derive from TRBD1 or TRBD2 (6 bases each). This CDR3 is built from 15 residues. CDR1 is SGHNT, CDR2 YYREEE, per germline (reference sequence). V lost 0 bases, J lost 3 bases, and 11 bases lay in between. Here the CDR3 reads CASSLAGGGTDTQYF. The CDR3 DNA reads as TGTGCCAGCAGCTTGGCCGGGGGCGGGACAGATACGCAGTATTTT.

The rearrangement joins TRBV7-2 to TRBJ2-5; possibly TRBD1 for D (5 bases). There are 15 residues in the CDR3. Per the germline V gene, CDR1 is SGHTA and CDR2 is FQGNSA. The germline V and J ends were trimmed by 4 bases and 0 bases, with 12 bases remaining between them. The CDR3, as DNA: TGTGCCAGCAGCTCGAGTAGGGGAAACCAAGAGACCCAGTACTTC. Its protein is CASSSSRGNQETQYF.

The V and J genes are TRBV4-1 and TRBJ1-1, with 8 bases aligning to TRBD1. The CDR3 consists of 16 residues. From germline, CDR1 is MGHRA and CDR2 YSYEKL. The V and J ends lost 8 bases and 1 base, in that order; junction bases with no gene match: 12. CDR3 sequence: CASQAFGDRWNTEAFF. The CDR3 nucleotides are TGCGCCAGCCAAGCCTTCGGGGACAGGTGGAACACTGAAGCTTTCTTT.

The chain is built from TRBV19 and TRBJ1-1; 9 positions match TRBD1. The CDR3 covers 16 residues. CDR1 LNHDA and CDR2 SQIVND come from the germline V gene (reference sequence). V was pared by 0 bases and J by 5 bases, with 7 bases of the junction left unmatched. CDR3 region: CASSIEAGQGGTEAFF. CDR3 nucleotides: TGTGCCAGTAGTATAGAAGCGGGACAGGGAGGAACTGAAGCTTTCTTT.

J is TRBJ1-3 and V is TRBV28; D may be TRBD1 (5 bases). Germline V gives CDR1 MDHEN, CDR2 SYDVKM. CDR3 size: 16 residues. V shed 6 bases and J shed 3 bases, with 18 bases lying between them. The CDR3 bases are TGTGCCAGCAGCCCGGGGGGGTTTGTAAATGGAAACACCATATATTTT. Protein: CASSPGGFVNGNTIYF.

The chain is built from TRBV11-2 and TRBJ1-1, with D hard to call. The CDR3 contains 14 residues. Germline values: CDR1 SGHAT, CDR2 FQNNGV. V lost 2 bases and J 2 bases, leaving 9 bases between the germline ends. The CDR3 spells CASSLLGVNTEAFF. CDR3 DNA sequence: TGTGCCAGCAGCTTACTGGGAGTTAACACTGAAGCTTTCTTT.

This chain joins TRBV6-1 and TRBJ1-3; a weak D match, TRBD1 (5 bases). The CDR3 covers 19 residues. V lost 3 bases to trimming and J lost 0 bases, with 21 bases between them. Germline CDR1 reads MNHNS; CDR2 reads SASEGT. CDR3 DNA: TGTGCCAGCAGTGAGTCTTTAACTCGACGGGGACCCTCTGGAAACACCATATATTTT. The encoded protein is CASSESLTRRGPSGNTIYF.

The chain links TRBV4-1 to TRBJ1-1, with D perhaps TRBD1 (6 bases). Germline V gene sequence: CDR1 MGHRA, CDR2 YSYEKL. V shed 0 bases and J shed 1 base, with 12 bases lying between them. The CDR3 totals 16 residues. For the CDR3, the DNA is TGCGCCAGCAGCCAAGAATTCACAGGGACGAACACTGAAGCTTTCTTT. Its translation: CASSQEFTGTNTEAFF.

The chain couples TRBV19 to TRBJ2-3; D is unresolved. This CDR3 has 14 residues. Germline-derived CDR1 and CDR2 are LNHDA and SQIVND (reference sequence). The germline V and J ends were trimmed by 1 base and 2 bases, with 7 bases remaining between them. The CDR3 protein is CASSIGRTTDTQYF. The CDR3, as DNA: TGTGCCAGTAGTATAGGGCGAACCACAGATACGCAGTATTTT.

The gene calls are TRBV4-1 and TRBJ2-3; TRBD1 might be the D (5 bases). The CDR3 consists of 13 residues. In germline, CDR1 is MGHRA, CDR2 YSYEKL. The ends were cut back, 0 bases at V and 10 bases at J, with 11 bases in the middle. Here the CDR3 reads CASSQDQGNPQYF. The DNA for the CDR3 is TGCGCCAGCAGCCAAGATCAGGGAAATCCGCAGTATTTT.

The rearrangement joins TRBV30 to TRBJ2-2, with a tentative D call TRBD2 (6 bases). The germline gives CDR1 GTSNPN, CDR2 SVGIG (reference sequence). The CDR3 loop spans 13 amino acids. Trimming stripped 3 bases from V and 6 bases from J, with 11 bases between. The CDR3, as DNA: TGTGCCTGGAGACCAGGAGGGGCCGGGGAGCTGTTTTTT. It is translated as CAWRPGGAGELFF.